What follows are 11 T cell receptor beta chains derived from one specimen sequenced in a study of CD8 T cells in Susac syndrome. An amount of RNA that ranged from roughly 0.45 to 1 ug was reverse transcribed with random hexamers. MiXCR was run by TCRdb on the immunoSEQ multiplex PCR reads, yielding one entry per CDR3 protein. The sample records 150,000 to 200,000 distinct CDR3 sequences, roughly 95% being singletons. The sequenced sample consisted of CD4+ T cells from PBMCs. The receptors here all came from a human donor with multiple sclerosis.

This chain connects TRBV9 to TRBJ2-1; D ambiguous. V was shortened by 0 bases and J by 9 bases, with 19 bases between the two germline ends. Germline values: CDR1 SGDLS, CDR2 YYNGEE. There are 16 residues in the CDR3. The CDR3: CASSVGSSVSNPEQFF. DNA for the CDR3: TGTGCCAGCAGCGTAGGTTCCTCCGTCTCGAATCCTGAGCAGTTCTTC.

This chain connects TRBV19 to TRBJ1-2; possibly TRBD1 for D (6 bases). The CDR3 length is 13 residues. CDR1 and CDR2 (germline): LNHDA, SQIVND (reference sequence). Trimming removed 5 bases from V and 5 bases from J, with 12 bases in between. CDR3 protein: CASSPTGAYGYTF. DNA for the CDR3: TGTGCCAGTAGTCCGACAGGCGCGTATGGCTACACCTTC.

This chain's CDR3 is CASSFGGAHLTYEQYF. CDR3 coding DNA: TGTGCCAGCAGTTTCGGGGGGGCTCACCTTACCTACGAGCAGTACTTC. V gene TRBV27 combines with J gene TRBJ2-7, with 8 bases that match TRBD2. The CDR3 runs to 16 residues. The germline V gene has CDR1 MNHEY and CDR2 SMNVEV (reference sequence). After removal of 3 bases from V and 2 bases from J, the junction contained 9 bases not matched to a gene.

V usage is TRBV5-1 and J usage is TRBJ1-2; 9 positions agree with TRBD1. The V gene's germline CDR1 is SGHRS and CDR2 YFSETQ. The V and J ends lost 0 bases and 4 bases, in that order; junction bases with no gene match: 4. The CDR3 contains 15 residues. The CDR3 protein is CASSLVGQGIYGYTF. The CDR3 coding sequence is TGCGCCAGCAGCTTGGTGGGACAGGGAATCTATGGCTACACCTTC.

The J gene is TRBJ2-7, the V gene TRBV19; D is possibly TRBD1 or TRBD2 (6 bases each). The germline CDR1 and CDR2 sequences are LNHDA and SQIVND (reference sequence). This CDR3 has 15 residues. Trimming stripped 5 bases from V and 3 bases from J, with 17 bases between. The DNA for the CDR3 is TGTGCCAGTAGTCCGGGGGCGGGGCGGGACTACGAGCAGTACTTC. Translated, it gives CASSPGAGRDYEQYF. The full variable domain, rest sourced from reference TRBV19 and TRBJ2-7, is DGGITQSPKYLFRKEGQNVTLSCEQNLNHDAMYWYRQDPGQGLRLIYYSQIVNDFQKGDIAEGYSVSREKKESFPLTVTSAQKNPTAFYLCASSPGAGRDYEQYFGPGTRLTVT.

J is TRBJ2-1 and V is TRBV27; no clear D. This CDR3 region has 16 residues. The germline V gene encodes CDR1 MNHEY and CDR2 SMNVEV (reference sequence). With 5 bases removed from V and 4 bases from J, the gap between germline ends came to 18 bases. The DNA of the CDR3 is TGTGCCAGCAGTCCTCGACTCATCCAGGTGTACAATGAGCAGTTCTTC. This gives the protein CASSPRLIQVYNEQFF.

The rearrangement joins TRBV7-2 to TRBJ2-1; 9 bases fit TRBD1. The germline V gene has CDR1 SGHTA and CDR2 FQGNSA. The CDR3 length is 15 residues. Unmatched junction bases numbered 6, after V lost 1 base and J lost 8 bases. The CDR3: CASSLVGTGGHEQFF. CDR3 DNA sequence: TGTGCCAGCAGCTTAGTAGGTACAGGGGGCCATGAGCAGTTCTTC.

The CDR3 DNA reads TGTGCCAGCAGCCACGAGAACACTGAAGCTTTCTTT. Its protein product is CASSHENTEAFF. This rearrangement joins TRBV4-2 to TRBJ1-1; D unclear. Germline-derived CDR1 and CDR2 are LGHNA and YNFKEQ. The V end lost 3 bases, the J end lost 1 base, and 3 bases lay between the germline ends. This CDR3 spans 12 amino acids.

Turning to this clonotype: One end of the junction varies from germline; a read error may be responsible. This chain uses TRBV6-2 or TRBV6-3 with TRBJ2-5; 10 nucleotides match TRBD2. From germline, CDR1 is MNHEY and CDR2 SVGEGT. The CDR3 spans 15 residues. CDR3 sequence: CVSSYAGTSAETQYF. The CDR3 bases are TGTGTCAGCAGTTACGCTGGGACTAGCGCAGAGACCCAGTACTTC.

The chain carries TRBV7-9 and TRBJ1-5; D might be TRBD1 (6 bases). The V gene's germline CDR1 is SEHNR and CDR2 FQNEAQ (reference sequence). V shed 4 bases and J shed 6 bases, with 10 bases lying between them. The CDR3 totals 13 residues. The CDR3 region has the DNA TGTGCCAGCAGCTATGACAGGACTCAGCCCCAGCATTTT. It is translated as CASSYDRTQPQHF.

The chain recombines TRBV7-2 with TRBJ2-1; D gene unclear. This CDR3 spans 15 amino acids. CDR1 is SGHTA and CDR2 is FQGNSA in the germline V gene. V was cut by 1 base and J by 3 bases, with 10 bases left in between. The CDR3 loop reads CASSLDVNRYNEQFF. The CDR3 nucleotides are TGTGCCAGCAGCTTAGACGTAAACCGCTACAATGAGCAGTTCTTC.